This is a list of T cell receptor beta chains from one sample in a study of blood T cell repertoires in COVID-19. The assay was immunoSEQ multiplex PCR, and TCRdb's table has in-frame clones only and misses some. This table holds 30,000 to 35,000 clones, roughly four fifths found once. Sequenced material: peripheral blood. Every receptor here comes from a man of 80 years or more with active or convalescent COVID-19. CDR3s leave out the opening cysteine and the closing phenylalanine or tryptophan. D genes are given only for firm matches. The size of a clone is reported for some rows only, either as once, few or many, or as a class for expanded clones.

d_gene	abundance	v_gene	j_gene	CDR3aa
-	once	TRBV30	TRBJ2-7	AWSGGGGPSYEQY
TRBD2	once	TRBV30	TRBJ2-3	ASSYTSGNTQY
TRBD2	-	TRBV10-3	TRBJ2-5	AISDGTSRSETQY
TRBD2	-	TRBV7-2	TRBJ2-3	ASSTGPAGGPLDTQY
TRBD1	-	TRBV28	TRBJ2-2	ASRGQGATGELF
TRBD1	-	TRBV7-2	TRBJ1-5	ASSLVAAGGMSNQPQH
-	-	TRBV6-5	TRBJ2-2	ASISTGQTGELF
-	once	TRBV19	TRBJ2-3	ASRRTGSPTDTQY
-	-	TRBV7-2	TRBJ2-1	ASSLDAVGTYNEQF
TRBD2	once	TRBV12-3/TRBV12-4	TRBJ2-7	ASSSSGAYEQY
TRBD2	-	TRBV5-4	TRBJ2-5	ASSASGKETQY
-	once	TRBV27	TRBJ1-2	ASGLGSYGYT
-	-	TRBV11-2	TRBJ1-2	ASSSGSPYGYT
TRBD1	-	TRBV7-3	TRBJ1-2	ASSLGQGVSGYT
-	once	TRBV6-2/TRBV6-3	TRBJ1-3	ASSSRQYSGNTIY
TRBD2	-	TRBV10-3	TRBJ2-1	ATSAGSGTSGSWNEQF
TRBD2	-	TRBV11-2	TRBJ2-1	ASSLTSGRGQF